This is a list of T cell receptor beta chains from one sample in a study of cytomegalovirus exposure and HLA in healthy donors. Generated by immunoSEQ multiplex PCR, the TCRdb table keeps only in-frame clones and is missing some. The sample has over 85,000 clones, about 83% seen once. The material sequenced was PBMCs. The receptor source for this set is a female donor in good health and CMV-seropositive. Both conserved end residues are part of each CDR3. A D gene is named only where the DNA matches it firmly. Clone size is not always given. Where it is, it says once, few, many or a class for expanded clones.

TRBV28	TRBD1	TRBJ1-5	NA	TGTGCCAGCAGTTTTTCCCGAGCAGGGGGCCGGCAGCCCCAGCATTTT	CASSFSRAGGRQPQHF
TRBV2	NA	TRBJ2-5	NA	TGTGCCAGCAGTGTTGGCAGGGCCCAGACCCAGTACTTC	CASSVGRAQTQYF
TRBV27	TRBD1	TRBJ1-4	NA	TGTGCCAGCAGACTGGACAGGGGGCGGGGTACTAATGAAAAACTGTTTTTT	CASRLDRGRGTNEKLFF
TRBV10-1	TRBD1	TRBJ1-1	NA	TGCGCCAGCAGGGACAGGACGAACACTGAAGCTTTCTTT	CASRDRTNTEAFF
TRBV27	TRBD1	TRBJ2-7	NA	TGTACCAGCAGACGAACAGGGGCCTACGAGCAGTACTTC	CTSRRTGAYEQYF
TRBV5-1	NA	TRBJ1-1	NA	TGCGCCAGCAGCTTGGAGGGACTGAAGACTGAAGCTTTCTTT	CASSLEGLKTEAFF
TRBV28	TRBD1	TRBJ1-5	NA	TGTGCCAGCAGACAACAGGGGCGCGGTAGCAATCAGCCCCAGCATTTT	CASRQQGRGSNQPQHF
TRBV28	NA	TRBJ1-5	NA	TGTGCCAGCAGTTACCAGGCAAGCAATCAGCCCCAGCATTTT	CASSYQASNQPQHF
TRBV6-6	TRBD2	TRBJ2-7	few	TGTGCCAGCAGTTCCCCGGGACTAGCGGTATCCTACGAGCAGTACTTC	CASSSPGLAVSYEQYF
TRBV10-1	NA	TRBJ1-1	NA	TGCGCCAGCAGGCGGGGTTGGGACACTGAAGCTTTCTTT	CASRRGWDTEAFF
TRBV5-6	NA	TRBJ1-1	few	TGTGCCAGCAGCTTGGTTAGCCGGTACACTGAAGCTTTCTTT	CASSLVSRYTEAFF
TRBV5-1	NA	TRBJ1-1	NA	TGCGCCAGCAGATGGACAATGAACACTGAAGCTTTCTTT	CASRWTMNTEAFF
TRBV6-1	NA	TRBJ2-3	NA	TGTGCCAGTACCCCAAAGAGCGTAAGCACAGATACGCAGTATTTT	CASTPKSVSTDTQYF
TRBV5-1	NA	TRBJ2-7	NA	TGCGCCAGCAGCTTGGGCGGGACGAACGCCTACGAGCAGTACTTC	CASSLGGTNAYEQYF
TRBV28	TRBD1	TRBJ2-7	NA	TGTGCCTCCCGTTACGGGCAGGGGGCGCACTACGAGCAGTACTTC	CASRYGQGAHYEQYF
TRBV7-9	TRBD1	TRBJ2-3	NA	TGTGCCAGCAGCCCCGGAACGGACAGGGCTAGCACAGATACGCAGTATTTT	CASSPGTDRASTDTQYF
TRBV6-1	NA	TRBJ2-7	NA	TGTGCCAGCAGTGAGCCTGCCCAAGTGTACGAGCAGTACTTC	CASSEPAQVYEQYF
TRBV7-3	NA	TRBJ2-1	once	TGTGCCAGCAGTCGAATCAGGGGCTTGAACAATGAGCAGTTCTTC	CASSRIRGLNNEQFF
TRBV30	TRBD1	TRBJ2-7	NA	TGTGCCTGGGGGGACAGGGACCTCCTTCCCCCGTTTGACGAGCAGTACTTC	CAWGDRDLLPPFDEQYF
TRBV12-5	NA	TRBJ1-1	NA	TGTGCTAGTGCGGAGATGAACACTGAAGCTTTCTTT	CASAEMNTEAFF
TRBV25-1	NA	TRBJ2-2	NA	TGTGCCAGCAGCCTAACGAACACCGGGGAGCTGTTTTTT	CASSLTNTGELFF
TRBV7-9	TRBD1	TRBJ1-1	NA	TGTGCCAGCAGCTCCCTGGGACAGGGTATGAACACTGAAGCTTTCTTT	CASSSLGQGMNTEAFF
TRBV10-2	NA	TRBJ2-1	NA	TGCGCCAGCAGTGAGTTGATAACTGGCTCCTACAATGAGCAGTTCTTC	CASSELITGSYNEQFF
TRBV5-1	TRBD1	TRBJ1-1	NA	TGCGCCAGCAGCTTGGGGGACAGTTTGAACACTGAAGCTTTCTTT	CASSLGDSLNTEAFF
TRBV27	NA	TRBJ2-7	NA	TGTGCCAGCAGTTCGGACGGGGTGGCCTACGAGCAGTACTTC	CASSSDGVAYEQYF
TRBV5-4	NA	TRBJ1-2	NA	TGTGCCAGCAGCAAGGTGAGAGGAGGAAGTGGCTACACCTTC	CASSKVRGGSGYTF
TRBV2	TRBD2	TRBJ2-3	NA	TGTGCCAGCAGTCAGACTAGCGGGGGCCTCCCACGGCGCACAGATACGCAGTATTTT	CASSQTSGGLPRRTDTQYF
TRBV11-2	TRBD1	TRBJ1-2	NA	TGTGCCAGCAGCTTAGGGACAGGGCTGGATGGCTACACCTTC	CASSLGTGLDGYTF
TRBV13	NA	TRBJ2-2	NA	TGTGCCAGCAGCCCTCTGCGGGGTCGAGGGACCGGGGAGCTGTTTTTT	CASSPLRGRGTGELFF
TRBV5-6	TRBD2	TRBJ2-1	NA	TGTGCCAGCAGCTTCGGGACTAGCGGAGGTGTCAATGAGCAGTTCTTC	CASSFGTSGGVNEQFF
TRBV25-1	TRBD2	TRBJ2-3	NA	TGTGCCAGCAGAAGCGGGGGGGATCGCACAGATACGCAGTATTTT	CASRSGGDRTDTQYF
TRBV15	NA	TRBJ1-2	once	TGTGCCACCAGCCGGGGGGCAGGGGATGTAGACTATGGCTACACCTTC	CATSRGAGDVDYGYTF
TRBV28	NA	TRBJ1-1	NA	TGTGCCAGCAGTCTGGAGAGATATATGGCTTTCTTT	CASSLERYMAFF
TRBV10-3	NA	TRBJ2-5	NA	TGTGCCATCAGTGAGGAAGGTTGGTGGAGTCAAGAGACCCAGTACTTC	CAISEEGWWSQETQYF
TRBV6-1	NA	TRBJ2-7	few	TGTGCCAGCAGTAAGCAGGGGTTTGCCTCCTACGAGCAGTACTTC	CASSKQGFASYEQYF
TRBV9	TRBD2	TRBJ2-3	NA	TGTGCCAGCAGCACTAGCGGGAGGTCGGCAGATACGCAGTATTTT	CASSTSGRSADTQYF
TRBV15	NA	TRBJ1-1	NA	TGTGCCACCAGCAGACTCAGGGCGGCAAACACTGAAGCTTTCTTT	CATSRLRAANTEAFF
TRBV5-6	TRBD1	TRBJ1-1	NA	TGTGCCAGCAGCTTGGTCTTTCAGGGGGCTAGGACTGAAGCTTTCTTT	CASSLVFQGARTEAFF
TRBV6-5	NA	TRBJ1-1	NA	TGTGCCAGCAGTTACTCGACAGGACAGTTTGACACTGAAGCTTTCTTT	CASSYSTGQFDTEAFF
TRBV9	TRBD2	TRBJ2-7	NA	TGTGCCAGCAGCGCAAACGCGGGAGGCCCCTACGAGCAGTACTTC	CASSANAGGPYEQYF
TRBV9	NA	TRBJ2-3	NA	TGTGCCAGCAGCGCAAGGGGGGGCCCTAGCACAGATACGCAGTATTTT	CASSARGGPSTDTQYF